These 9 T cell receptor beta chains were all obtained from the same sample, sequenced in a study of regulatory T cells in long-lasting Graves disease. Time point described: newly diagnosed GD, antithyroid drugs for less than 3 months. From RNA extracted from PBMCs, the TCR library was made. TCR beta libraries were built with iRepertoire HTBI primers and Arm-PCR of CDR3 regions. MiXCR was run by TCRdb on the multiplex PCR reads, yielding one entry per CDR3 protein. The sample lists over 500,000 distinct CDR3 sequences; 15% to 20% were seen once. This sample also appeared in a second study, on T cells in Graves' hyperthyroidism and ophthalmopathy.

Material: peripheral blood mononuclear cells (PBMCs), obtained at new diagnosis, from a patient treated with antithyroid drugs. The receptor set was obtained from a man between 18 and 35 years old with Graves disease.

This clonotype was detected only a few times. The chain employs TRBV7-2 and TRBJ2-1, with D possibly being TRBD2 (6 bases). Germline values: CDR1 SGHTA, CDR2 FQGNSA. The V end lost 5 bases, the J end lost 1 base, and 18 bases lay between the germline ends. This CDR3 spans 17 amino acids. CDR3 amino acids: CASSPRPGTGSYNEQFF. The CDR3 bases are TGTGCCAGCAGCCCCCGACCCGGGACTGGATCCTACAATGAGCAGTTCTTC.

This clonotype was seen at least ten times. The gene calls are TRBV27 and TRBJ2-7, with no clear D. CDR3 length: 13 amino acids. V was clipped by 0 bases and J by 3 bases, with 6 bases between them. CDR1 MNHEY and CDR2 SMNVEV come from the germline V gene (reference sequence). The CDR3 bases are TGTGCCAGCAGTTTATCTCAATTCTACGAGCAGTACTTC. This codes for CASSLSQFYEQYF.

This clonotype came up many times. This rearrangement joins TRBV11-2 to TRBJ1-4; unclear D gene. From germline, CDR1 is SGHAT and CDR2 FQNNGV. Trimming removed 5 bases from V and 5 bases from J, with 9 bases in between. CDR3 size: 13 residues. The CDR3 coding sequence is TGTGCCAGCAGCAGGGCGGGGAATGAAAAACTGTTTTTT. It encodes CASSRAGNEKLFF.

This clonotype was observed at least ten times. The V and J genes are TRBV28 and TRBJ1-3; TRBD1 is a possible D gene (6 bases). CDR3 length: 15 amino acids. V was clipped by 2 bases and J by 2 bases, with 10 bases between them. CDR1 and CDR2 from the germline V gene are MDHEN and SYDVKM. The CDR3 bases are TGTGCCAGCAGTTTAAACACAGGGACTGGAAACACCATATATTTT. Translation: CASSLNTGTGNTIYF.

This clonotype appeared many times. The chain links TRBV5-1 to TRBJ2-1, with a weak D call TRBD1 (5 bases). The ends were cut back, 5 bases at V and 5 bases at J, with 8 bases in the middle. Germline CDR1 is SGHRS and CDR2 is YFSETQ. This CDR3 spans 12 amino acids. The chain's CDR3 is CASRKGHNEQFF. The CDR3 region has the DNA TGCGCCAGCAGAAAGGGGCACAATGAGCAGTTCTTC.

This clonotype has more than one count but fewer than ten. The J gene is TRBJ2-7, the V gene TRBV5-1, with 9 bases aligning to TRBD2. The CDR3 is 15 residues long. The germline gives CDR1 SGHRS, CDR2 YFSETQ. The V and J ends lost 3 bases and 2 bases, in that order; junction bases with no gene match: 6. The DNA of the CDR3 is TGCGCCAGCAGCTCTGCTAGCGGGGCCACCTACGAGCAGTACTTC. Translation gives CASSSASGATYEQYF.

CDR3 amino acids: CAISEGGGPDTQYF. The CDR3 region has the DNA TGTGCCATCAGTGAGGGTGGGGGGCCAGATACGCAGTATTTT. The V call is TRBV10-3, the J call TRBJ2-3; perhaps D is TRBD1 or TRBD2 (6 bases each). Trimming removed 2 bases from V and 4 bases from J, with 10 bases in between. Germline V CDR1 and CDR2: ENHRY, SYGVKD. This CDR3 has 14 residues.

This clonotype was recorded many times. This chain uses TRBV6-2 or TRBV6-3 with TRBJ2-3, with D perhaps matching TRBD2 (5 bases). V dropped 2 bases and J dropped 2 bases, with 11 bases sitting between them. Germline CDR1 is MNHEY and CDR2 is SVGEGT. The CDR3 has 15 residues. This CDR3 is CASSYTRESTDTQYF. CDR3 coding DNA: TGTGCCAGCAGTTACACGAGGGAGTCCACAGATACGCAGTATTTT.

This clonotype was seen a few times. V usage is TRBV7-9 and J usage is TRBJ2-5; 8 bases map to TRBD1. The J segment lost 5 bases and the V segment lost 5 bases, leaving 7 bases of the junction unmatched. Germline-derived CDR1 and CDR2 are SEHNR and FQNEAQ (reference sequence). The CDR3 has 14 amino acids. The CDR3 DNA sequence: TGTGCCAGCAGCCCGTCCAGGGGGCGGGAGACCCAGTACTTC. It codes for CASSPSRGRETQYF.